This T cell receptor beta chain was captured in a study of cytomegalovirus exposure and HLA in healthy donors. Whole-study results and caveats: A later analysis reported that several of the most significant clusters appeared to be linked to common viral pathogens, among them Epstein-Barr virus. Researchers reported that three CMV-associated chains were confirmed in vitro as CMV antigen-specific.

Turning to this clone: No antigen is known for it.

It was with 60 Vbeta and 13 Jbeta primers that the PCR ran. Libraries were prepared by immunoSEQ multiplex PCR; TCRdb keeps only in-frame clonotypes and omits some of them. This repertoire shows 95,000 to 150,000 clones, more than 60% found once; its top ten account for 1.5% to 1.9%. The CDR3 length is 15 residues. CDR1 is SGHNT and CDR2 is YENEEA in the germline V gene. Trimming cost V 1 base and J 4 bases, with 13 bases left between them. The source is a young man in good health and CMV-seronegative. Material for sequencing was PBMCs. The J gene is TRBJ2-5, the V gene TRBV11-3; D possibly corresponds to TRBD2 (6 bases). The CDR3 reads CASSLGLGQRETQYF. The CDR3 nucleotides are TGTGCCAGCAGCTTAGGACTAGGCCAGCGAGAGACCCAGTACTTC. Combining the CDR3 with reference TRBV11-3 and TRBJ2-5 gives the whole variable domain EAGVVQSPRYKIIEKKQPVAFWCNPISGHNTLYWYLQNLGQGPELLIRYENEEAVDDSQLPKDRFSAERLKGVDSTLKIQPAELGDSAVYLCASSLGLGQRETQYFGPGTRLLVL.